This T cell receptor (beta chain) was retrieved from a study of CD8 T cells in Susac syndrome. Roughly 0.45 to 1 ug RNA was reverse transcribed with random hexamers. Amplification of TCR beta CDR3 across 54 Vbeta and 13 Jbeta was performed with immunoSEQ multiplex PCR. TCRdb reprocessed the immunoSEQ multiplex PCR reads via MiXCR and lists one record per CDR3 protein. Among 200,000 or so distinct CDR3 sequences listed, over 90% were seen once. The sequencing input was CD4+ T cells from PBMCs. The clonotype originates from a human donor with multiple sclerosis.

DNA of the CDR3: TGTGCCTCCGCTAGGACTAGTTTGGAGCAGTACTTC. This codes for CASARTSLEQYF. This rearrangement joins TRBV30 to TRBJ2-7, with 7 bases identical to TRBD2. The trim removed 7 bases at V and 7 bases at J, leaving 10 bases unmatched. Germline lookup yields CDR1 GTSNPN and CDR2 SVGIG (reference sequence). The CDR3 length is 12 residues.